What follows is one T cell receptor (beta chain) and its context. Its antigen is as yet unknown. The record originates from a study of blood T cells in healthy people across ages. Alongside a J-beta primer mix, a sample-barcoded 5' primer served in a second PCR lasting about 7 to 11 cycles. Every single cDNA molecule received a tag from a template-switch adaptor with 12 random nucleotides. MiXCR, run by TCRdb on the 5' RACE reads, gives a single entry per CDR3 protein. The sample holds about 640,000 distinct CDR3 sequences, 58% seen once. Every donor gave 8 to 10 milliliters of peripheral blood. Findings of the study overall: Fewer expanded clones and more diversity marked long-lived versus aged donors.

The CDR3 is 16 amino acids. Germline V gene sequence: CDR1 SGDLS, CDR2 YYNGEE. After removal of 3 bases from V and 8 bases from J, the junction contained 13 bases not matched to a gene. The TCR was taken from a man aged 60 to 69 in good health. The chain links TRBV9 to TRBJ2-1, with 8 nucleotides matching TRBD2. Sequencing was carried out using blood. The CDR3 loop is CASSARGTGGPYEQFF. CDR3 bases: TGTGCCAGCAGCGCCCGTGGGACGGGGGGGCCCTATGAGCAGTTCTTC.